This entry describes one T cell receptor beta chain. The sample originates from a study of blood T cell repertoires in COVID-19. The overall study: Samples taken during acute and convalescent COVID-19 were collected in the United States, Italy and Spain.

Per the original data handling: Researchers report that nucleated cell counts were estimated from reference gene primer amplification. TCRdb's copy holds only in-frame clones and misses some; the assay was immunoSEQ multiplex PCR. The DNA was the basis for D and trimming; V, J and clone size are from that table. The top ten hold approximately 14% of the sample, which has around 40,000 clones, 88% seen once. The length of the CDR3 is 20 residues. The V gene's germline CDR1 is LNHDA and CDR2 SQIVND (reference sequence). V shed 3 bases, J shed 3 bases, and the junction held 22 bases outside the gene matches.

The chain recombines TRBV19 with TRBJ2-5; 7 positions agree with TRBD1. The sequence was collected from a human donor in a cohort sampled during active COVID-19. Sequenced input: peripheral blood. This chain's CDR3 is CASSIVHTTAGTANKETQYF. The CDR3 region has the DNA TGTGCCAGTAGTATTGTTCACACGACGGCCGGGACAGCGAATAAAGAGACCCAGTACTTC.